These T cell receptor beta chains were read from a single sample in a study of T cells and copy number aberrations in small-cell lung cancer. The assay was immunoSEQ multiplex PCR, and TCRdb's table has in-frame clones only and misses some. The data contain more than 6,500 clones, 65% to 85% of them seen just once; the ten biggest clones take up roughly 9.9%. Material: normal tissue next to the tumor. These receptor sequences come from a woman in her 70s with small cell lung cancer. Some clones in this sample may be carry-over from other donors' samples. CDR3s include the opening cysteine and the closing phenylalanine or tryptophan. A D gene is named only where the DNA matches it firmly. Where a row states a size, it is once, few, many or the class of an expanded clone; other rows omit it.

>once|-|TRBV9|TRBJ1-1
TGTGCCAGCAGCCCCCTCGAAGGGGGTATGAACACTGAAGCTTTCTTT
CASSPLEGGMNTEAFF
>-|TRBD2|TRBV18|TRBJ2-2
TGTGCCAGCTCGGGACTAGCTTCCGGGGAGCTGTTTTTT
CASSGLASGELFF
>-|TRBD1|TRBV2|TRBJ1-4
TGTGCCAGCAATGGACAGGAACTGTTTTTT
CASNGQELFF
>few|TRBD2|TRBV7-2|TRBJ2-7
TGTGCCAGCAGCTTAGACGGCGGGAGCTCCTACGAGCAGTACTTC
CASSLDGGSSYEQYF
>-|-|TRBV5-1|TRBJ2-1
TGCGCCAGCAGCTTGGAAGTCTACAATGAGCAGTTCTTC
CASSLEVYNEQFF
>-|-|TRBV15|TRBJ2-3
TGTGCCACCAGCAGAGGGCTAGGGTACACAGATACGCAGTATTTT
CATSRGLGYTDTQYF
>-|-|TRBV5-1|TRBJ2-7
TGCGCCAGCAGCAGCACCGACGGCTCCTACGAGCAGTACTTC
CASSSTDGSYEQYF
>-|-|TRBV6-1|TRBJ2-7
TGTGCCAGCAGTGAAGGGTATGGGGGGCGGAACGAGCAGTACTTC
CASSEGYGGRNEQYF
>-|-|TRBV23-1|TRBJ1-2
TGCGCCAGCAGTCACTCAGACAGTTCCTGTGGCTACACCTTC
CASSHSDSSCGYTF
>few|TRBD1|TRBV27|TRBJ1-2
TGTGCCAGCAGTTTCCGGGGGACAGGGGGAGGTAGTGCCACCTTC
CASSFRGTGGGSATF
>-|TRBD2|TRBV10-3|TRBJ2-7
TGTGCCATCAGTGCTGGCGGGAGCGCCGTGGAGCAGTACTTC
CAISAGGSAVEQYF
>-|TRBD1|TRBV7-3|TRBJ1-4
TGTGCCAGCAGCTCAACAGGGGAAACTAATGAAAAACTGTTTTTT
CASSSTGETNEKLFF
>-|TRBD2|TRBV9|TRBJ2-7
TGTGCCAGCAGCAATAGCGGGAGCTTCGACGAGCAGTACTTC
CASSNSGSFDEQYF
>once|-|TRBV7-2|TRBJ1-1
TGTGCCAGCAGCTCGAGAACAGGGTTTAGTGCCACTGAAGCTTTCTTT
CASSSRTGFSATEAFF
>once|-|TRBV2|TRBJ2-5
TGTGCCAGCAAGGGTCAGCTATACCACCAAGAGACCCAGTACTTC
CASKGQLYHQETQYF
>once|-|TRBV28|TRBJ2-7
TGTGCCAGCAGTTTCCTACAGATATACGAGCAGTACTTC
CASSFLQIYEQYF
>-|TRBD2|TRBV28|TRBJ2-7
TGTGCCAGCAGAACCTCGGGACTAGCAGCAATCAACGAGCAGTACTTC
CASRTSGLAAINEQYF
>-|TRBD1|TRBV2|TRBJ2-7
TGTGCCAGCAAACGACAGGGGGACTCCTACGAGCAGTACTTC
CASKRQGDSYEQYF
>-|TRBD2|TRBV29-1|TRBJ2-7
TGCAGCGTTAAGGCTAGCGGGAGCCACGAGCAGTACTTC
CSVKASGSHEQYF
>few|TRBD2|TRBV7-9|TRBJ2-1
TGTGCCAGCACAAAACCAGCGGGGCTCTCCTACAATGAGCAGTTCTTC
CASTKPAGLSYNEQFF
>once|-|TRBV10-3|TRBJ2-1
TGTGGGGCGGGAAGGTCCTACAATGAGCAGTTCTTC
CGAGRSYNEQFF
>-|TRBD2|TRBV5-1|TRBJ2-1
TGCGCCAGCCGACTAGCGGGTTACTTCGATGAGCAGTTCTTC
CASRLAGYFDEQFF
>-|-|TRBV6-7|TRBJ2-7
TGTGCCAGCAGTTATTGGACTGGGTTTGGGTGGGAGCAGTACTTC
CASSYWTGFGWEQYF
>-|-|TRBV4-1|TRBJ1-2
TGCGCCAGCAGCCTAGGTGGGGGTCTCCAGGCCAACTATGGCTACACCTTC
CASSLGGGLQANYGYTF
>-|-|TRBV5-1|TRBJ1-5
TGCGCCAGCAGCTTGGGCCCTATGGGGCCCAGTCAGCCCCAGCATTTT
CASSLGPMGPSQPQHF